This TCR beta chain was observed in a study of T cells in Graves' hyperthyroidism and ophthalmopathy. Overall study: Prior to any treatment, at the point of initial diagnosis, peripheral blood was collected.

V was shortened by 2 bases and J by 4 bases, with 15 bases between the two germline ends. The CDR3 has 14 amino acids. Germline-derived CDR1 and CDR2 are GTSNPN and SVGIG (reference sequence). This clonotype appeared many times. Exclusion of patients followed from uncontrolled infection, other autoimmune disease, pregnancy or lactation. TCR beta CDR3 regions were amplified from RNA. The primer set for the first-round RT-PCR of the TCR CDR3 was HTBI. TCRdb used MiXCR to reprocess the multiplex PCR reads, holding one entry per CDR3 protein. The table records about 610,000 distinct CDR3 sequences, roughly 14% of them present only once.

The sequence was collected from a woman in her 40s with Graves' ophthalmopathy. Source material: blood. The rearrangement links TRBV30 to TRBJ2-7; either TRBD1 or TRBD2 may fit D (5 bases each). Here the CDR3 DNA reads TGTGCCTGGAGTAAGGGACGAACTACTTACGAGCAGTACTTC. Encoded protein: CAWSKGRTTYEQYF.